The source of this T cell receptor beta chain is a study of molecular identifiers for immune sequencing clone quantification (dated by TCRdb to between 2017 and 2018). Study-wide context: In a replicate experiment, RNA from roughly 18,000 or 92,000 naive CD8 T cells was split into five aliquots, four of which were sequenced. This methods study used CD8 T cells to benchmark TCR RNA copy counting and molecular-identifier clustering-based TCR repertoire sequencing (MIDCIRS). Study-level results and caveats: Modeling estimated 2.5 to 3.5 recovered TCR RNA copies per cell, compared with 9.5 to 10 by digital PCR, which implies about 30% capture efficiency. Spiked-in Jurkat TCR RNA equal to a single cell's worth was reported to be detectable even within one million naive CD8 T cells. The naive libraries included spiked-in Jurkat TCR RNA (roughly nine copies' worth), and this RNA is not part of the donor repertoire. Without barcode sub-clustering, chimeric consensus sequences inflated TCR diversity; chimeras reached as high as 47%. Highly expanded clone sizes could be underestimated if identical TCR molecules share a barcode. In CMV-specific effector cells, over 97% of molecules were held by clones above 20 RNA copies, whereas under 1% of molecules were held by such clones in naive cells.

Libraries of naive CD8 T cells were built from anywhere between about 19,000 and 1,000,000 sorted cells, with 10%, 30% or 50% of the purified RNA used. On a BD FACSAria II, naive CD8 T cells were FACS-sorted as CD8+CD4-CCR7+CD45RA+ and collected into RLT Plus buffer. Roughly 10 TCR copies' worth of Jurkat RNA were spiked into about 20,000-1,000,000 naive CD8 T cell samples to test detection sensitivity. Enrichment of CD8 T cells was done with RosetteSep CD8+ T Cell Enrichment Cocktail plus Ficoll-Paque, and ACK red cell lysis came afterward. The germline V gene supplies CDR1 MDHEN and CDR2 SYDVKM. The CDR3 holds 16 amino acids from the cysteine to the phenylalanine. Only CDR3 DNA is held: 48 bases, read in frame from base 1. Preparation of the library involved PCR. The sequencing machine was a NextSeq 500. Preparation of bulk TCR libraries followed a previously described approach, with the TCR primers listed in Table S5. The Qiagen AllPrep DNA/RNA kit was used to purify total RNA. Reads from multiple sequencing runs of the same library were pooled before analysis. In the source study's methods: Reads were retained only if their TCR constant sequence matched exactly, and those retained reads were trimmed to 150 nt and grouped according to their 12-nt molecular barcodes. Reads inside each barcode group were sub-clustered using a 15% Levenshtein threshold, and a quality-weighted consensus sequence was constructed for each RNA molecule. Non-functional sequences were removed, as were lower-count sequences one edit away from another. Based on a fit of two negative binomial distributions, barcode sub-clusters having less than 20% of the maximum read count were discarded. In TCRdb, the public reads were trimmed at Q25 with fastp and aligned with MiXCR, with productive beta chains retained. Duplicate CDR3 protein sequences are folded into a single record with the most common DNA and genes. The V and J calls shown here were made by TCRdb, not taken from the authors' results. The table for this sample lists about 100,000 distinct CDR3 sequences; 35% of them were counted only once. The ten largest clones take up less than 10% of the sample.

In the case of this clonotype: The antigen this receptor binds is unknown. At one end, the junction sequence differs from germline, possibly due to a read error.

In this chain, TRBV28 is recombined with TRBJ1-1; perhaps TRBD1 is the D gene, with 5 bases matching. The sequenced material came from naive CD8+ T cells from blood, with Jurkat cell RNA spiked in. The cell subset or site tag for this specimen amounts to: FACS-sorted CD8+CD4-CCR7+CD45RA+ naive T cells. The sequence was obtained from a human donor in good health. Some libraries in this study had Jurkat cell RNA spiked in. The CDR3 region has the sequence CASSLRRGPLYTDAFF. The nucleotide sequence reads TGTGCCAGCAGTTTGAGAAGGGGCCCGCTGTATACTGACGCTTTCTTT.